What follows is one TCR beta chain and its context. Its target is not known. This CDR3 has 14 amino acids. V was pared by 5 bases and J by 3 bases, with 10 bases of the junction left unmatched. The germline CDR1 and CDR2 sequences are SQVTM and ANQGSEA. TCRdb re-derived calls from the 5' RACE reads in MiXCR, one entry per CDR3 protein. The sample includes a few hundred thousand distinct CDR3 sequences, 20% to 25% of them seen just once. These data come from a study of T-cell memory formation after mild COVID-19. General study findings and limits: Of the contracting clones, CD4+ ones lay mainly in CM and EM, and CD8+ ones in EMRA.

J is TRBJ2-7 and V is TRBV29-1; TRBD2 matches 7 bases. This TCR derives from an adult woman who had mild COVID-19 (a few samples of this study predate the infection). Cell type and time point are not known. The sample taken for sequencing was PBMCs or a T cell subset sorted from them (not recorded which). The CDR3 here is CSVPGERESYEQYF. DNA for the CDR3: TGCAGCGTTCCGGGTGAGCGGGAAAGCTACGAGCAGTACTTC.